This TCR beta chain was observed in a study of blood T cell repertoires in COVID-19. About the research overall: The samples span acute and convalescent COVID-19 from the United States, Italy and Spain. Sources were T cells, B-cell-depleted T cells, or PBMCs; the material itself was cDNA or gDNA.

Original processing methods: Reference gene primer amplification yielded estimated nucleated cell counts. Repertoires were generated with immunoSEQ multiplex PCR, while TCRdb's copy carries only in-frame clones and drops some. V, J and clone size were drawn from that table, and D and trimming were deduced from the DNA. The sample has around 100,000 clones, roughly 80% seen once. The CDR3 totals 15 residues. Germline V CDR1 and CDR2: LGHNT, FRNRAP. V dropped 6 bases and J dropped 7; count of bases not matched to a gene: 11. The receptor comes from a man aged 55 to 70 with active or convalescent COVID-19. This chain uses TRBV12-5 with TRBJ2-1; 8 bases are shared with TRBD2. The sequencing input was peripheral blood. The CDR3 DNA is TGTGCTAGTGGCCCCGGGGGGGGGCGACAGAATGAGCAGTTCTTC. It specifies CASGPGGGRQNEQFF.